This T cell receptor beta chain is from a study of CD8 T cells in Susac syndrome. Study-level information: When blood was drawn, patients with Susac syndrome were on intravenous immunoglobulin alone, on corticosteroids, or therapy-naive.

V shed 6 bases and J 6 bases; nucleotides not matched to a gene: 18. Germline V gene data show CDR1 as SEHNR and CDR2 as FQNEAQ (reference sequence). The CDR3 extends over 17 amino acids. Purification of the CD8+ and CD4+ T cells relied on negative isolation, and TEMRA cells underwent FACS enrichment. General study findings and limits: It was acknowledged by the study that relatively few individuals were included in its TCR sequencing and HLA analysis.

Random-hexamer reverse transcription was applied to about 0.45 to 1 ug RNA. immunoSEQ multiplex PCR amplified TCR beta CDR3 across 54 Vbeta, 13 Jbeta. TCRdb reanalysed the immunoSEQ multiplex PCR reads using MiXCR and keeps one entry per CDR3 protein. The data contain around 80,000 distinct CDR3 sequences, approximately 93% of them singletons. A remark on this clonotype: Its antigen is unidentified.

The rearrangement links TRBV7-9 to TRBJ1-2; TRBD1 matches 8 bases. The clonotype comes from a human donor with Susac syndrome. The sequencing sample was made of CD8+ T cells from PBMCs. The CDR3 DNA sequence: TGTGCCAGCAGACCCAATCTTCCAGGGGGCGCGGGGGATGGCTACACCTTC. This codes for CASRPNLPGGAGDGYTF.